The 5 T cell receptor beta chains reported below all come from one sample, sequenced in a study of molecular identifiers for immune sequencing clone quantification. TCRdb reprocessed the PCR reads with MiXCR, giving one entry per CDR3 protein. The table lists hundreds of thousands of distinct CDR3 sequences, roughly 27% of them singletons. Material for sequencing was naive CD8+ T cells from blood, with Jurkat cell RNA spiked in. Subset noted: FACS-sorted CD8+CD4-CCR7+CD45RA+ naive T cells. These receptors were collected from a human donor in good health. Some libraries in this study had Jurkat cell RNA spiked in.

This chain uses TRBV7-2 with TRBJ2-5; D perhaps matches TRBD1 (5 bases). The CDR3 is 15 amino acids. Trimming stripped 2 bases from V and 5 bases from J, with 15 bases between. Germline CDR1 SGHTA, CDR2 FQGNSA. Here the CDR3 DNA reads TGTGCCAGCAGCTTATTTTTAGGGGCTTGGGAGACCCAGTACTTC. Translation gives CASSLFLGAWETQYF.

This clonotype showed up many times. This chain joins TRBV7-2 and TRBJ2-7, with a possible D match to TRBD1 (5 bases). CDR1 SGHTA and CDR2 FQGNSA come from the germline V gene. V was trimmed by 3 bases and J by 4 bases, leaving 13 bases between them. The CDR3 has 14 amino acids. Here the CDR3 reads CASSLGLGAYEQYF. CDR3 bases: TGTGCCAGCAGCTTGGGGCTAGGAGCGTACGAGCAGTACTTC.

The sample holds one count of this clonotype. The chain combines TRBV4-1 with TRBJ1-2, with D possibly TRBD1 on 6 matching bases. The CDR3 loop spans 16 amino acids. Germline V gene sequence: CDR1 MGHRA, CDR2 YSYEKL. V lost 0 bases to trimming and J lost 3 bases, with 14 bases between them. CDR3 coding DNA: TGCGCCAGCAGCCAAGATCAAGGCGAGGGGGACTATGGCTACACCTTC. It yields the protein CASSQDQGEGDYGYTF.

As for this clonotype: Compared with germline, one end of the junction differs, possibly owing to a read error. CDR3 nucleotides: TGTGCCAGTAGTATATTCGTCGGGGGCGTCCCAACTAATGAAGAACTGTTTTTT. It specifies CASSIFVGGVPTNEELFF. This chain connects TRBV19 to TRBJ1-4, with TRBD1 as a possible D gene (6 bases). The germline V gene encodes CDR1 LNHDA and CDR2 SQIVND (reference sequence). This CDR3 is built from 18 residues.

The genes are TRBV20-1 and TRBJ1-1; D is undetermined. This CDR3 comprises 15 residues. V was shortened by 5 bases and J by 1 base, with 17 bases between the two germline ends. Germline V gene lookup returns CDR1 DFQATT and CDR2 SNEGSKA (reference sequence). The CDR3 DNA is TGCAGTGCTCCTACCCCAAGGGCCACGAACACTGAAGCTTTCTTT. It specifies CSAPTPRATNTEAFF.